The 17 T cell receptor beta chains presented below share a single source sample, sequenced in a study of T cells after yellow fever vaccination. MiXCR was run by TCRdb on the 5' RACE reads, yielding one entry per CDR3 protein. The data contain 250,000 to 350,000 distinct CDR3 sequences, 3.5% to 4.5% of them seen just once; the ten biggest clones take up approximately 20%. This specimen consisted of PBMCs, obtained 15 days after the yellow fever booster vaccination. The receptors originated from a man aged 18 to 29 who received the YFV17D yellow fever vaccine.

This clonotype appeared many times. The V and J genes are TRBV7-8 and TRBJ1-1; D gene unclear. Germline CDR1 and CDR2: SGHVS and FQNEAQ. Trimming took 1 base from V and 7 from J, leaving 10 bases between them. The CDR3 spans 13 residues. The CDR3 sequence: CASSLVPLGEAFF. The CDR3 DNA sequence: TGTGCCAGCAGCTTAGTCCCCCTGGGTGAAGCTTTCTTT.

Many counts were recorded for this clonotype. This chain uses TRBV15 with TRBJ2-5; 7 positions match TRBD1. The V gene end was trimmed by 0 bases and the J gene end by 2 bases; junction bases not matched to a gene: 6. Germline CDR1 and CDR2: LNHNV and YYDKDF (reference sequence). CDR3 length: 16 amino acids. CDR3 coding DNA: TGTGCCACCAGCAGAGATCAGTTGGACAGGCAAGAGACCCAGTACTTC. The encoded protein is CATSRDQLDRQETQYF.

This clonotype was counted ten times or more. V is TRBV4-1 and J is TRBJ2-1; 7 bases align to TRBD2. The CDR3 is made up of 15 amino acids. Losses at the gene ends were 1 base for V and 6 bases for J; bases not matched to a gene: 6. Looked up from germline, CDR1 is MGHRA and CDR2 is YSYEKL. The CDR3 DNA reads TGCGCCAGCAGCCAAGCGGGGGAGGGGCGCAATGAGCAGTTCTTC. It codes for CASSQAGEGRNEQFF.

This clonotype was counted only a few times. The chain employs TRBV29-1 and TRBJ2-3; D is ambiguous. This CDR3 is 10 amino acids long. Germline lookup yields CDR1 SQVTM and CDR2 ANQGSEA. Trimming removed 6 bases from V and 1 base from J, with 2 bases in between. The CDR3: CSVGTDTQYF. The CDR3, as DNA: TGCAGCGTAGGCACAGATACGCAGTATTTT.

In this sample, this clonotype turned up a few times. This chain joins TRBV18 and TRBJ2-3; no clear D gene. CDR1 is KGHSH and CDR2 is LQKENI in the germline V gene. Trimming removed 0 bases from V and 4 bases from J, with 5 bases in between. This CDR3 is built from 13 residues. The CDR3 DNA is TGTGCCAGCTCACCACCGATGGCAGATACGCAGTATTTT. Encoded protein: CASSPPMADTQYF.

This clonotype was counted many times. The V call is TRBV7-2, the J call TRBJ2-7; no definite D call. The CDR3 runs to 13 residues. Trimming left V 2 bases short and J 1 base short, with 6 bases between. Germline-derived CDR1 and CDR2 are SGHTA and FQGNSA. CDR3 amino acids: CASSLSHSYEQYF. The CDR3 DNA reads as TGTGCCAGCAGCTTATCACATTCCTACGAGCAGTACTTC.

This clonotype was counted at least ten times. The CDR3 sequence: CASSELARNTGELFF. The CDR3 DNA is TGCGCCAGCAGCGAACTAGCGCGAAACACCGGGGAGCTGTTTTTT. This rearrangement joins TRBV5-1 to TRBJ2-2; 7 bases are shared with TRBD2. After removal of 4 bases from V and 2 bases from J, the junction contained 5 bases not matched to a gene. CDR1 and CDR2 from the germline V gene are SGHRS and YFSETQ. CDR3 length: 15 amino acids.

The genes are TRBV4-1 and TRBJ1-1; D remains unclear. CDR1 and CDR2 (germline): MGHRA, YSYEKL. V was trimmed by 1 base and J by 1 base, leaving 16 bases between them. The CDR3 totals 17 residues. CDR3 nucleotide sequence: TGCGCCAGCAGCCAAGGTCCCCCCGGCGGAACGAACACTGAAGCTTTCTTT. Its protein is CASSQGPPGGTNTEAFF.

This clonotype was picked up many times. This rearrangement joins TRBV5-1 to TRBJ1-5, with TRBD1 matching 7 bases. The J segment lost 1 base and the V segment lost 4 bases, leaving 5 bases of the junction unmatched. CDR1 and CDR2 (germline): SGHRS, YFSETQ. CDR3 length: 15 amino acids. DNA for the CDR3: TGCGCCAGCAGCGACGGACAGGAAAGCAATCAGCCCCAGCATTTT. Its translation: CASSDGQESNQPQHF.

This clonotype was picked up a small number of times. The gene calls are TRBV7-7 and TRBJ2-5; D is perhaps TRBD1 or TRBD2 (5 bases each). The CDR3 contains 16 residues. Trimming left V 1 base short and J 1 base short, with 13 bases between. The germline CDR1 and CDR2 sequences are SSHAT and FNYEAQ (reference sequence). The DNA of the CDR3 is TGTGCCAGCAGCTTAGGAGGGGCCCCTCTCCAAGAGACCCAGTACTTC. Encoded protein: CASSLGGAPLQETQYF.

This clonotype was counted at least ten times. The gene calls are TRBV7-3 and TRBJ1-1; D is undetermined. Germline values: CDR1 SGHTA, CDR2 FQGTGA. This CDR3 contains 15 residues. Trimming shortened V by 5 bases and J by 10 bases, and 23 bases separated the two germline ends. CDR3 bases: TGTGCCAGCAGCCCAGACGGGAAAGTGGGGAGGCGAGCTTTCTTT. As protein: CASSPDGKVGRRAFF.

The chain has TRBV5-1 and TRBJ1-2, with no clear D. Per germline, CDR1 SGHRS and CDR2 YFSETQ. This CDR3 has 13 residues. Trimming cost V 4 bases and J 6 bases, with 13 bases left between them. DNA of the CDR3: TGCGCCAGCAGCCCGAGGGATCGACATGGCTACACCTTC. Translating it yields CASSPRDRHGYTF. Filled out from reference TRBV5-1 and TRBJ1-2, the complete variable domain reads KAGVTQTPRYLIKTRGQQVTLSCSPISGHRSVSWYQQTPGQGLQFLFEYFSETQRNKGNFPGRFSGRQFSNSRSEMNVSTLELGDSALYLCASSPRDRHGYTFGSGTRLTVV.

This chain uses TRBV5-4 with TRBJ1-2; D is uncertain. This CDR3 has 13 amino acids. CDR1 SGHNT and CDR2 YYREEE come from the germline V gene (reference sequence). The ends were cut back, 4 bases at V and 8 bases at J, with 15 bases in the middle. The CDR3 DNA follows: TGTGCCAGCAGCATAGACTGGATGTGGGGCTACACCTTC. Protein product: CASSIDWMWGYTF.

This clonotype was picked up a small number of times. V is TRBV5-5 and J is TRBJ2-6, with D uncertain. Germline assignment: CDR1 SGHKS and CDR2 YYEKEE (reference sequence). The CDR3 spans 13 residues. Deletions cut 4 bases from V and 4 bases from J, with 6 bases between. CDR3 coding DNA: TGTGCCAGCAGCGTTTACGGGGCCAACGTCCTGACTTTC. Residues: CASSVYGANVLTF.

The chain couples TRBV12-3 or TRBV12-4 to TRBJ1-2, with D unclear. Trimming removed 1 base at V and 6 bases at J, with 9 bases between. The CDR3 length is 13 residues. CDR3 nucleotide sequence: TGTGCCAGCAGTTTAGACAGTATCCATGGCTACACCTTC. It encodes CASSLDSIHGYTF.

This clonotype was detected a few times. The rearrangement links TRBV12-3 or TRBV12-4 to TRBJ1-5, with D possibly being TRBD1 (5 bases). This CDR3 contains 14 residues. Trimming removed 5 bases from V and 5 bases from J, with 13 bases in between. The CDR3: CASSPVRGDQPQHF. The CDR3 coding sequence is TGTGCCAGCAGTCCCGTCCGGGGGGATCAGCCCCAGCATTTT.

The J gene is TRBJ1-2, the V gene TRBV6-6, with D possibly matching TRBD1 (6 bases). V shed 8 bases and J shed 6 bases, with 10 bases lying between them. CDR3 length: 11 residues. From germline, CDR1 is MNHNY and CDR2 SVGAGI (reference sequence). This CDR3 reads CASDQGNGYTF. CDR3 DNA: TGTGCCAGCGATCAGGGGAATGGCTACACCTTC.